This TCR beta chain was retrieved from a study of graft-versus-host responses after intestinal transplantation. Study-level results: Early post-transplant HvG declines were associated with peak circulating GvH clone levels. Recipient-marrow GvH clones were detected, some having first appeared in ileum or blood.

About this clone: As yet, its antigen is unknown.

Some clones are missing from TCRdb's copy, which holds only in-frame ones; the method was immunoSEQ multiplex PCR. The repertoire holds 98,000 or so clones, with roughly 84% as singletons. The V gene's germline CDR1 is KGHSH and CDR2 LQKENI. V dropped 3 bases and J dropped 4 bases, with 13 bases sitting between them. The CDR3 extends over 14 amino acids. This TCR derives from a human donor who received an intestinal transplant. This specimen consisted of unstimulated CD4+ T cells sorted from spleen or lymph node cells, obtained before intestinal transplant. The J gene is TRBJ2-7, the V gene TRBV18, with no clear D. The CDR3 region is CASSPGLFAYEQYF. The CDR3 bases are TGTGCCAGCTCACCGGGTCTTTTTGCTTACGAGCAGTACTTC.